This T cell receptor (beta chain) originates from a study of blood T cell repertoires in COVID-19. The germline CDR1 and CDR2 sequences are SNHLY and FYNNEI. Trimming stripped 2 bases from V and 2 bases from J, with 18 bases between. The CDR3 consists of 17 residues. This table comes from immunoSEQ multiplex PCR, and its TCRdb copy is limited to in-frame clones, with some not included. This sample carries roughly 180,000 clones, 81% of them seen once, and the ten largest clones take about 5.3%. Ages ranged from about 18 to 89 years, with residence in some 25 US areas. In assigning cohorts, the study relied on participant-reported clinical history.

The chain links TRBV2 to TRBJ1-1; TRBD1 might be the D (6 bases). Sequencing was done on a sample of PBMCs or T cells enriched from blood (not recorded which). This sequence was found in a middle-aged woman with acute COVID-19. CDR3 sequence: CASSESLGTLDNTEAFF. CDR3 nucleotides: TGTGCCAGCAGTGAAAGCCTGGGGACACTAGATAACACTGAAGCTTTCTTT.